Following are 32 T cell receptor beta chains from one sample sequenced in a study of blood T cells in healthy people across ages. A J-beta primer mix and a sample-barcoded 5' primer were used in a second PCR of roughly 6 to 11 cycles. TCRdb re-called the 5' RACE reads through MiXCR, storing one row per CDR3 protein. The table records approximately 770,000 distinct CDR3 sequences, roughly 50% of them present only once. Material for sequencing was blood. Receptors originate from a man in his thirties or forties in good health.

The chain's CDR3 is CAARTRRNEKLFF. The CDR3 nucleotides read TGTGCCGCCCGGACAAGGCGTAATGAAAAACTGTTTTTT. This rearrangement joins TRBV6-6 to TRBJ1-4; a possible D gene is TRBD1 (5 bases). Germline V gives CDR1 MNHNY, CDR2 SVGAGI (reference sequence). V lost 11 bases, J lost 4 bases, and 14 bases lay in between. The CDR3 sequence is 13 residues long.

The chain is built from TRBV20-1 and TRBJ2-1; 9 positions agree with TRBD1. Losses at the gene ends were 6 bases for V and 9 bases for J; bases not matched to a gene: 15. CDR1 and CDR2 from the germline V gene are DFQATT and SNEGSKA (reference sequence). The CDR3 sequence is 15 residues long. This CDR3 is CSARQGQGSIREQFF. DNA for the CDR3: TGCAGTGCCAGACAGGGACAGGGAAGTATACGTGAGCAGTTCTTC.

The CDR3 sequence is CASSFYSPARNQPQHF. CDR3 nucleotide sequence: TGTGCCAGCAGCTTCTATTCGCCAGCCCGCAATCAGCCCCAGCATTTT. J is TRBJ1-5 and V is TRBV5-6; D unresolved. CDR3 length: 16 amino acids. Germline lookup yields CDR1 SGHDT and CDR2 YYEEEE. Between the trimmed V and J ends, which lost 2 bases and 2 bases, there was a span of 14 bases.

The chain combines TRBV7-9 with TRBJ2-7; D gene uncertain. This CDR3 is 14 amino acids long. The V gene's germline CDR1 is SEHNR and CDR2 FQNEAQ (reference sequence). V lost 6 bases and J lost 3, with 15 bases in between. The CDR3 region has the DNA TGTGCCAGCAGACCGGGCCCCTCCCACTACGAGCAGTACTTC. Its translation: CASRPGPSHYEQYF.

This clonotype was detected a few times. V gene TRBV5-6 combines with J gene TRBJ2-1; D call uncertain. The CDR3 spans 13 residues. Trimming removed 0 bases from V and 2 bases from J, with 3 bases in between. Germline V CDR1 and CDR2: SGHDT, YYEEEE. DNA for the CDR3: TGTGCCAGCAGCTTGGAGCCCTACAATGAGCAGTTCTTC. It translates to CASSLEPYNEQFF.

The chain has TRBV7-2 and TRBJ2-3, with 7 bases fitting TRBD1. The CDR3 contains 18 residues. With V trimmed by 1 base and J by 5 bases, 15 bases remained unmatched. Germline V gene data show CDR1 as SGHTA and CDR2 as FQGNSA. CDR3 amino acids: CASSLVGQVVGVGDTQYF. CDR3 nucleotides: TGTGCCAGCAGCTTAGTAGGACAGGTAGTGGGAGTAGGAGATACGCAGTATTTT.

The chain links TRBV12-5 to TRBJ2-1, with 11 bases that match TRBD2. Germline CDR1 and CDR2: LGHNT and FRNRAP. The CDR3 loop spans 14 amino acids. Losses at the gene ends were 7 bases for V and 7 bases for J; bases not matched to a gene: 6. For the CDR3, the DNA is TGTGCTAGTGACGGTAGCGGGGGGGCTAATGAGCAGTTCTTC. Amino acids: CASDGSGGANEQFF.

This chain connects TRBV20-1 to TRBJ2-4; tentative D call: TRBD1 (6 bases). Trimming shortened V by 4 bases and J by 13 bases, and 26 bases separated the two germline ends. Looked up from germline, CDR1 is DFQATT and CDR2 is SNEGSKA (reference sequence). The CDR3 covers 15 residues. The CDR3 here is CSATRPQGQPTGQYF. CDR3 sequence (DNA): TGCAGTGCTACCCGCCCCCAGGGGCAGCCTACCGGGCAGTACTTC.

The chain has TRBV12-3 or TRBV12-4 and TRBJ2-7, with TRBD2 identical over 9 bases. The CDR3 extends over 15 amino acids. The V gene end was trimmed by 6 bases and the J gene end by 1 base; junction bases not matched to a gene: 7. The CDR3 sequence is CASRENSGGSYEQYF. The CDR3 nucleotides read TGTGCCAGCAGGGAGAATAGCGGGGGTTCCTACGAGCAGTACTTC.

This clonotype was found a few times. J is TRBJ2-7 and V is TRBV7-2, with TRBD2 matching 7 bases. Germline assignment: CDR1 SGHTA and CDR2 FQGNSA. With 5 bases clipped from V and 2 bases from J, the junction kept 6 bases outside the gene matches. CDR3 length: 14 residues. The CDR3: CASSPLADPYEQYF. The CDR3 DNA sequence: TGTGCCAGCAGCCCTCTAGCGGATCCCTACGAGCAGTACTTC. Full variable domain (outside the CDR3, taken from reference TRBV7-2 and TRBJ2-7): GAGVSQSPSNKVTEKGKDVELRCDPISGHTALYWYRQSLGQGLEFLIYFQGNSAPDKSGLPSDRFSAERTGGSVSTLTIQRTQQEDSAVYLCASSPLADPYEQYFGPGTRLTVT.

V gene TRBV5-1 combines with J gene TRBJ1-1, with 7 bases lining up with TRBD1. This CDR3 comprises 14 residues. Looked up from germline, CDR1 is SGHRS and CDR2 is YFSETQ. V shed 3 bases, J shed 4 bases, and the junction held 6 bases outside the gene matches. The CDR3 DNA reads TGCGCCAGCAGCTACGGACAGGACAGCACTGAAGCTTTCTTT. This gives the protein CASSYGQDSTEAFF.

This chain joins TRBV18 and TRBJ2-1; 10 nucleotides line up with TRBD2. The V gene's germline CDR1 is KGHSH and CDR2 LQKENI. The CDR3 consists of 16 residues. V was clipped by 6 bases and J by 9 bases; unmatched bases: 14. CDR3 coding DNA: TGTGCCAGCTCGAGTTTCCTAGCGGGAGCGTTCGGTGAGCAGTTCTTC. This gives the protein CASSSFLAGAFGEQFF.

This chain links TRBV20-1 with TRBJ2-1, with TRBD2 matching over 11 bases. The CDR3 contains 16 residues. V lost 5 bases and J lost 1; bases outside the gene matches: 7. Germline-derived CDR1 and CDR2 are DFQATT and SNEGSKA (reference sequence). This CDR3 is CSAPQLAGVSYNEQFF. The CDR3 region has the DNA TGCAGTGCTCCTCAACTAGCGGGAGTTTCCTACAATGAGCAGTTCTTC.

This clonotype was detected a few times. The rearrangement joins TRBV29-1 to TRBJ1-1, with D perhaps matching TRBD1 (6 bases). CDR1 and CDR2 (germline): SQVTM, ANQGSEA. V was clipped by 6 bases and J by 2 bases, with 10 bases between them. This CDR3 has 12 residues. This CDR3 reads CSVDGTNTEAFF. CDR3 nucleotide sequence: TGCAGCGTCGACGGGACAAACACTGAAGCTTTCTTT.

This clonotype was observed a single time. The CDR3 DNA reads TGTGCCTGGAGTCCCATCGGACAGGGGCTCTTAGAGCAGTTCTTC. Translating it yields CAWSPIGQGLLEQFF. This chain uses TRBV30 with TRBJ2-1; TRBD1 matches at 9 bases. This CDR3 comprises 15 residues. After removal of 2 bases from V and 10 bases from J, the junction contained 12 bases not matched to a gene. Germline V gives CDR1 GTSNPN, CDR2 SVGIG (reference sequence).

This sequence joins TRBV20-1 and TRBJ1-6, with 7 bases lining up with TRBD1. The CDR3 totals 15 residues. Germline trimming cut 3 bases from V and 6 bases from J; bases unmatched to any gene: 8. Looked up from germline, CDR1 is DFQATT and CDR2 is SNEGSKA (reference sequence). Here the CDR3 reads CSASQGQFSNSPLHF. In DNA form, the CDR3 reads TGCAGTGCTAGCCAGGGACAGTTTAGTAATTCACCCCTCCACTTT.

This chain uses TRBV7-9 with TRBJ1-1; 8 positions match TRBD1. Germline V CDR1 and CDR2: SEHNR, FQNEAQ (reference sequence). The CDR3 extends over 12 amino acids. V was pared by 5 bases and J by 8 bases, with 4 bases of the junction left unmatched. The CDR3 DNA follows: TGTGCCAGCAGCGTAGGGACAGGCGAAGCTTTCTTT. Its protein product is CASSVGTGEAFF. The whole variable domain, remainder taken from reference TRBV7-9 and TRBJ1-1, is DTGVSQNPRHKITKRGQNVTFRCDPISEHNRLYWYRQTLGQGPEFLTYFQNEAQLEKSRLLSDRFSAERPKGSFSTLEIQRTEQGDSAMYLCASSVGTGEAFFGQGTRLTVV.

This clonotype has a handful of counts. This chain joins TRBV29-1 and TRBJ1-1, with D tentatively TRBD1 (6 bases). V was trimmed by 4 bases and J by 7 bases, leaving 10 bases between them. The germline gives CDR1 SQVTM, CDR2 ANQGSEA. The CDR3 runs 11 residues. As DNA, the CDR3 is TGCAGCGTTGGGACAGAAGTTGAAGCTTTCTTT. This translates into CSVGTEVEAFF.

Of note for this clonotype: The junction differs from germline at one of its ends, possibly a read error. This rearrangement joins TRBV14 to TRBJ2-5; the D is unclear. Germline-derived CDR1 and CDR2 are SGHDN and FVKESK. This CDR3 is built from 16 residues. In DNA, the CDR3 is TGTGCCAGCAGCCAAGACCCACCTAAGTCGCAAGAGACTCAGTACTTC. Translated, it gives CASSQDPPKSQETQYF.

The V and J genes are TRBV20-1 and TRBJ2-6; tentative D call: TRBD1 (6 bases). From germline, CDR1 is DFQATT and CDR2 SNEGSKA (reference sequence). There are 15 residues in the CDR3. Trimming stripped 6 bases from V and 1 base from J, with 13 bases between. CDR3 bases: TGCAGTGCGCTACCGGGACATTCTGGGGCCAACGTCCTGACTTTC. Translating it yields CSALPGHSGANVLTF.

This clonotype was counted a few times. The chain uses TRBV24-1 and TRBJ2-3, with a possible D match to TRBD2 (5 bases). This CDR3 region has 13 residues. Trimming removed 4 bases at V and 10 bases at J, with 14 bases between. Germline loops: CDR1 KGHDR, CDR2 SFDVKD. CDR3 nucleotide sequence: TGTGCCACCAGTGACTCCGTACTAGAAGCGCAGTATTTT. Translating gives CATSDSVLEAQYF.

The chain links TRBV29-1 to TRBJ2-5, with 9 bases aligning to TRBD1. CDR1 SQVTM and CDR2 ANQGSEA come from the germline V gene. V shed 7 bases and J 5 bases; nucleotides not matched to a gene: 14. The CDR3 sequence is 15 residues long. CDR3 sequence reads: CSAGHRQGGMETQYF. The CDR3 nucleotides are TGCAGCGCGGGCCACCGACAGGGGGGAATGGAGACCCAGTACTTC.

A few counts support this clonotype. V and J are TRBV7-3 and TRBJ2-5; D is possibly TRBD2 (5 bases). The CDR3 totals 15 residues. Germline CDR1 reads SGHTA; CDR2 reads FQGTGA. V was pared by 2 bases and J by 2 bases, with 12 bases between. DNA of the CDR3: TGTGCCAGCAGCTTACAGAGCGGAGGACAAGAGACCCAGTACTTC. It encodes CASSLQSGGQETQYF.

J is TRBJ2-1 and V is TRBV6-2 or TRBV6-3; D is unclear. This CDR3 has 13 amino acids. V was cut by 0 bases and J by 3 bases, with 3 bases left in between. Per germline, CDR1 MNHEY and CDR2 SVGEGT. The CDR3 DNA reads TGTGCCAGCAGTTACTCGGGCTACAATGAGCAGTTCTTC. The encoded protein is CASSYSGYNEQFF.

This chain connects TRBV28 to TRBJ1-2, with a weak D call TRBD1 (5 bases). Germline V gene lookup returns CDR1 MDHEN and CDR2 SYDVKM. The CDR3 runs to 17 residues. Trimming took off 3 bases at V and 6 bases at J, with 23 bases between the two ends. CDR3 sequence: CASSFMGRVAQYNGYTF. DNA for the CDR3: TGTGCCAGCAGTTTCATGGGACGGGTTGCCCAGTATAATGGCTACACCTTC.

CDR3 in DNA: TGCAGTGCTAGGGGAGCTAGCGGGAAGATCTCCTACAATGAGCAGTTCTTC. Protein: CSARGASGKISYNEQFF. This chain links TRBV20-1 with TRBJ2-1, with 9 nucleotides matching TRBD2. The V gene's germline CDR1 is DFQATT and CDR2 SNEGSKA (reference sequence). V lost 3 bases, J lost 0 bases, and 9 bases stayed unmatched. This CDR3 contains 17 residues.

The V and J genes are TRBV5-1 and TRBJ2-1, with 8 bases aligning to TRBD2. The V segment lost 3 bases and the J segment 5 bases; nucleotides outside the gene matches: 10. CDR3 length: 16 amino acids. Germline assignment: CDR1 SGHRS and CDR2 YFSETQ. CDR3 residues: CASSYGNSGANNEQFF. In DNA, the CDR3 is TGCGCCAGCAGCTATGGGAATAGCGGGGCTAACAATGAGCAGTTCTTC.

This clonotype was observed once. The chain carries TRBV7-2 and TRBJ1-1; D call uncertain. The CDR3 extends over 12 amino acids. Trimming stripped 10 bases from V and 1 base from J, with 10 bases between. Germline V CDR1 and CDR2: SGHTA, FQGNSA. The CDR3 DNA is TGTGCCATCAAGAAGGGGAACACTGAAGCTTTCTTT. It is translated as CAIKKGNTEAFF.

This sequence joins TRBV30 and TRBJ1-1, with 9 bases identical to TRBD1. This CDR3 has 14 residues. Germline lookup yields CDR1 GTSNPN and CDR2 SVGIG (reference sequence). V was pared by 5 bases and J by 1 base, with 5 bases of the junction left unmatched. The CDR3 reads CAWATGGSNTEAFF. In DNA, the CDR3 is TGTGCCTGGGCGACAGGGGGGTCGAACACTGAAGCTTTCTTT.

The rearrangement uses TRBV6-1 and TRBJ1-2; 8 nucleotides agree with TRBD1. With V trimmed by 3 bases and J by 5 bases, 11 bases remained unmatched. This CDR3 spans 16 amino acids. Per the germline V gene, CDR1 is MNHNS and CDR2 is SASEGT. For the CDR3, the DNA is TGTGCCAGCAGTGATCGCCCGGGACAGGACCAGTATGGCTACACCTTC. It encodes CASSDRPGQDQYGYTF.

This clonotype was seen a few times. The gene calls are TRBV5-4 and TRBJ2-3; 9 bases agree with TRBD2. Germline assignment: CDR1 SGHNT and CDR2 YYREEE (reference sequence). The CDR3 extends over 15 amino acids. V lost 4 bases, J lost 6 bases, and 9 bases stayed unmatched. In DNA form, the CDR3 reads TGTGCCAGCAGCCCTGAGGGCGGGGGGGTGGATACGCAGTATTTT. Its protein is CASSPEGGGVDTQYF. The variable domain in full, with the rest retrieved from reference TRBV5-4 and TRBJ2-3, is ETGVTQSPTHLIKTRGQQVTLRCSSQSGHNTVSWYQQALGQGPQFIFQYYREEENGRGNFPPRFSGLQFPNYSSELNVNALELDDSALYLCASSPEGGGVDTQYFGPGTRLTVL.

There are many counts of this clonotype. This may come from a read error, since a much larger clone is one base off. V is TRBV25-1 and J is TRBJ2-5; TRBD1 or TRBD2 may be the D gene (5 bases each). CDR3 length equals 14 residues. CDR1 and CDR2 from the germline V gene are MGHDK and SYGVNS. V lost 3 bases, J lost 11 bases, and 19 bases lay in between. Here the CDR3 reads CASSDTGADNEQYF. CDR3 DNA sequence: TGTGCCAGCAGTGATACCGGGGCTGACAATGAGCAGTACTTC.